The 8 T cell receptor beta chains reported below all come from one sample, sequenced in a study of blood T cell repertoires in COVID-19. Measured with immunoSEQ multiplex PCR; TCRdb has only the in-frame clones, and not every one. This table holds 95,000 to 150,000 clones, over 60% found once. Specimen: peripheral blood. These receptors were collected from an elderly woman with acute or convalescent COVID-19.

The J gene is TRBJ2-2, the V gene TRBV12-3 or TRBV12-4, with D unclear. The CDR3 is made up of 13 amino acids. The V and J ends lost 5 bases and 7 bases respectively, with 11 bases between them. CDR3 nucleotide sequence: TGTGCCAGCAGTCAGAACGACATCGGGGAGCTGTTTTTT. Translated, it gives CASSQNDIGELFF.

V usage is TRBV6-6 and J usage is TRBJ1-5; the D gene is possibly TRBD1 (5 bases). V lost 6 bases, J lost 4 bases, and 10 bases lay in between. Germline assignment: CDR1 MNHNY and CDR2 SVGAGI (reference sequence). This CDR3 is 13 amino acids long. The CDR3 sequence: CASRQDLNQPQHF. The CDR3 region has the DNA TGTGCCAGCAGACAGGACCTTAATCAGCCCCAGCATTTT.

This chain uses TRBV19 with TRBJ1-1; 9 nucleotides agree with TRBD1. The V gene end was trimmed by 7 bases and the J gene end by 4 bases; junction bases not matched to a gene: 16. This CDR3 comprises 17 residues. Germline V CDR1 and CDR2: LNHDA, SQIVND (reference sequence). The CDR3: CASNDVPGQGWGTEAFF. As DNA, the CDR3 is TGTGCCAGTAACGATGTCCCGGGACAGGGTTGGGGCACTGAAGCTTTCTTT.

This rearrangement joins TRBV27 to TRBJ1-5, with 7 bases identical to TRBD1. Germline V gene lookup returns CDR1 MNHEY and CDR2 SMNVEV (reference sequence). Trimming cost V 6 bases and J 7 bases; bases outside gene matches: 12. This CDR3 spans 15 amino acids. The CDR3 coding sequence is TGTGCCAGCAGATCGACAGGGACCTCAGCACAGCCCCAGCATTTT. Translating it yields CASRSTGTSAQPQHF.

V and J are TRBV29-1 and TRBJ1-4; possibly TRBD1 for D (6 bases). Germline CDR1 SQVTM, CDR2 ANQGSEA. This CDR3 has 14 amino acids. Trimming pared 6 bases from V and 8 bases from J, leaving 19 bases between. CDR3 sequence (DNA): TGCAGCGTCCCCACGGGGGGCGGAAGCGAAAAACTGTTTTTT. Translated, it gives CSVPTGGGSEKLFF.

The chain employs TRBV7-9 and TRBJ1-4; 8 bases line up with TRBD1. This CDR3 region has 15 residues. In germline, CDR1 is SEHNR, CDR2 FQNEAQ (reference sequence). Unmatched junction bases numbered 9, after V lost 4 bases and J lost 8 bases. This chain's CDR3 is CASSSRTGGVEKLFF. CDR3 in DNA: TGTGCCAGCAGCTCGAGAACAGGGGGTGTAGAAAAACTGTTTTTT.

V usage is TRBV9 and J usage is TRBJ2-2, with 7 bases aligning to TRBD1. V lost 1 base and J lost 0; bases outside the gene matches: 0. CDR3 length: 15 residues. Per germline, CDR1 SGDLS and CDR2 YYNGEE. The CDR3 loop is CASSVQGANTGELFF. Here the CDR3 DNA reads TGTGCCAGCAGCGTACAGGGGGCGAACACCGGGGAGCTGTTTTTT. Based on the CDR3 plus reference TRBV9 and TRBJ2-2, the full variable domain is DSGVTQTPKHLITATGQRVTLRCSPRSGDLSVYWYQQSLDQGLQFLIQYYNGEERAKGNILERFSAQQFPDLHSELNLSSLELGDSALYFCASSVQGANTGELFFGEGSRLTVL.

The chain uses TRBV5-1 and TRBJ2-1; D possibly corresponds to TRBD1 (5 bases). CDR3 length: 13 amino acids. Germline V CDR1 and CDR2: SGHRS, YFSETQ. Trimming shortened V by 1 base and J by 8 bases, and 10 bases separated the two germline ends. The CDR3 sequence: CASSLKGAHEQFF. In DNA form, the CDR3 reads TGCGCCAGCAGCTTGAAAGGGGCCCATGAGCAGTTCTTC.